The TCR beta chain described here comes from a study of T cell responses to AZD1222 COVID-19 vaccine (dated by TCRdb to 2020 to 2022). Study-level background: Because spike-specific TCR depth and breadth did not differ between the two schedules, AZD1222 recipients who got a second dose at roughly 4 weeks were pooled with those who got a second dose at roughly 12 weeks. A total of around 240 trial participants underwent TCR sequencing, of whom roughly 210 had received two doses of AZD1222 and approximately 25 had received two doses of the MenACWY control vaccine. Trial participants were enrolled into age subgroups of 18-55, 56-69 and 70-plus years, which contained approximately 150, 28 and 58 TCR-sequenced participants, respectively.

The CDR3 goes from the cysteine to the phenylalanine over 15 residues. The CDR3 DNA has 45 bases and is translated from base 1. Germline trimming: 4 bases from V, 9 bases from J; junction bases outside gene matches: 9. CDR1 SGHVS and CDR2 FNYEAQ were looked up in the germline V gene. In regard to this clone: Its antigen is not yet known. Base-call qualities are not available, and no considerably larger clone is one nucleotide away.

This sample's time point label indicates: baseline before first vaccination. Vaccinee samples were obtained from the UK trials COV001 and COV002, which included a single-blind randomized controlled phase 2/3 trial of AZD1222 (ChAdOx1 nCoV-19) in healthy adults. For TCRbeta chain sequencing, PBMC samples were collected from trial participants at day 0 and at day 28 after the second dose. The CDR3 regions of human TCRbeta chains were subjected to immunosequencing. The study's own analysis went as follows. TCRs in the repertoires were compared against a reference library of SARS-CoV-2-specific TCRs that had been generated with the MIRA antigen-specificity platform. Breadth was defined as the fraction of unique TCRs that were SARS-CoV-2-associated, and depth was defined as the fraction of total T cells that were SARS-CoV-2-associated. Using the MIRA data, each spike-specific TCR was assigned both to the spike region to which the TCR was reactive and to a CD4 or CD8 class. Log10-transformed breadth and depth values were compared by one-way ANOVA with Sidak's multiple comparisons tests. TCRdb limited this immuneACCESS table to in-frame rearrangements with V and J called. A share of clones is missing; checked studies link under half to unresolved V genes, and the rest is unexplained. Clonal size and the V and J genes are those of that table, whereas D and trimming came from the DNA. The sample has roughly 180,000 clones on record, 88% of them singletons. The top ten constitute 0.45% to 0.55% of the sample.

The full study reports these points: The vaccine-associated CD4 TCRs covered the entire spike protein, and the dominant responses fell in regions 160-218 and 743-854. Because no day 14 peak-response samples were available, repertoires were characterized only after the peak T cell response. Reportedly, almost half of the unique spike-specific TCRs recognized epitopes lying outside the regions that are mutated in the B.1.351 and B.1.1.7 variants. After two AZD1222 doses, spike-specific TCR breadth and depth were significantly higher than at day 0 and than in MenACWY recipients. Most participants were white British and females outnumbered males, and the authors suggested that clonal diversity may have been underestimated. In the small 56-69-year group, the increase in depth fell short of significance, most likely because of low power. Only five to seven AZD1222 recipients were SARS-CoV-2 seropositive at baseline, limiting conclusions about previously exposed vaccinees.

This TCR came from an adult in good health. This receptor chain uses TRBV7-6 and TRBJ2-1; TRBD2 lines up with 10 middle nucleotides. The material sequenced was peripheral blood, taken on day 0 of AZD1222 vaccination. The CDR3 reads CASSSLAGAGGEQFF. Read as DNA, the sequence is TGTGCCAGCAGCTCCCTAGCGGGAGCAGGTGGTGAGCAGTTCTTC.